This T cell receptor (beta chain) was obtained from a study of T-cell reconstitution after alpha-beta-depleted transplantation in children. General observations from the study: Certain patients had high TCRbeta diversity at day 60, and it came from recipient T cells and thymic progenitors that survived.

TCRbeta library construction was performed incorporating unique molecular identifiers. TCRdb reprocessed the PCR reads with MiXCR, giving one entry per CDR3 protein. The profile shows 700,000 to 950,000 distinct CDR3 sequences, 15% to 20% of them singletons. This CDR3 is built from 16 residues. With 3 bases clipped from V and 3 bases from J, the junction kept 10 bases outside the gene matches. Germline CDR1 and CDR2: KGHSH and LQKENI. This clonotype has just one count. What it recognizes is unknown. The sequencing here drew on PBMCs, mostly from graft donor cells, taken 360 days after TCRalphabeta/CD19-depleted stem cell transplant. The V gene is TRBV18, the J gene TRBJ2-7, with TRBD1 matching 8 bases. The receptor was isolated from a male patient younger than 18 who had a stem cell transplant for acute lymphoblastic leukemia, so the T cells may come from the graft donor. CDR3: CASSPAPGQAFYEQYF. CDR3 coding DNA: TGTGCCAGCTCACCGGCGCCGGGACAGGCGTTCTACGAGCAGTACTTC.